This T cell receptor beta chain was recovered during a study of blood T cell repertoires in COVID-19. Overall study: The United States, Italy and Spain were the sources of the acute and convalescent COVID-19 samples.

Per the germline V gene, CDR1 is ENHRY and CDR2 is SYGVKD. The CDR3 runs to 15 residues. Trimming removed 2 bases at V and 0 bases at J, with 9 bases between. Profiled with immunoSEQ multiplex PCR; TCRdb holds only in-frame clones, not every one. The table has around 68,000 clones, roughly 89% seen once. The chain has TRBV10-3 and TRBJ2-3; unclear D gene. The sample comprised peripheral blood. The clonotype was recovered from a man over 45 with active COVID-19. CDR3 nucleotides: TGTGCCATCAGTGAGGCGCTCCCGAGCACAGATACGCAGTATTTT. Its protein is CAISEALPSTDTQYF.